Following are 10 T cell receptor beta chains from one sample sequenced in a study of CD8 T cells in ankylosing spondylitis. MiXCR was run by TCRdb on the 5' RACE reads, yielding one entry per CDR3 protein. The table shows 150,000 to 200,000 distinct CDR3 sequences, with 13% occurring only once. What was sequenced was blood, either unsorted or a sorted T cell fraction (not recorded which). These TCRs come from a female donor with ankylosing spondylitis or in good health (not recorded which).

The chain carries TRBV3-1 and TRBJ2-1; 13 bases map to TRBD2. V gave up 5 bases and J gave up 8 bases; unmatched junction bases: 9. The germline V gene has CDR1 LGHDT and CDR2 YNNKEL (reference sequence). This CDR3 has 16 residues. CDR3 in amino acids: CASSARTSGRRDEQFF. CDR3 sequence (DNA): TGTGCCAGCAGCGCAAGGACTAGCGGGAGAAGAGATGAGCAGTTCTTC.

Points on this clonotype: A much larger clone lies one base from this, so it may be a read error. The rearrangement joins TRBV12-3 or TRBV12-4 to TRBJ2-3; D ambiguous. The CDR3 totals 13 residues. The CDR3 DNA reads as TGTGCCAGCAGTCCAGTACGCACAGATCCGCAGTATTTT. This gives the protein CASSPVRTDPQYF.

In its sample, this clonotype was seen many times. This chain uses TRBV2 with TRBJ2-2, with D possibly TRBD2 on 6 matching bases. The CDR3 is made up of 15 amino acids. Germline loops: CDR1 SNHLY, CDR2 FYNNEI. The V gene lost 8 bases and the J gene lost 3 bases, with 16 bases spanning the gap. In DNA, the CDR3 is TGTGCCAGCTTAACGGGCGGGACGGACACCGGGGAGCTGTTTTTT. It specifies CASLTGGTDTGELFF. The full variable domain, completed using reference TRBV2 and TRBJ2-2, is EPEVTQTPSHQVTQMGQEVILRCVPISNHLYFYWYRQILGQKVEFLVSFYNNEISEKSEIFDDQFSVERPDGSNFTLKIRSTKLEDSAMYFCASLTGGTDTGELFFGEGSRLTVL.

This clonotype was recorded many times. This chain links TRBV12-3 or TRBV12-4 with TRBJ1-2, with D possibly matching TRBD1 (6 bases). CDR3 length: 12 amino acids. With 6 bases removed from V and 8 bases from J, the gap between germline ends came to 13 bases. The CDR3 DNA reads TGTGCCAGCAGGTCAGGGGTACGGGGCTACACCTTC. Amino acid sequence: CASRSGVRGYTF.

In this sample, this clonotype is medium-sized. This chain links TRBV5-1 with TRBJ1-1; no clear D gene. Per the germline V gene, CDR1 is SGHRS and CDR2 is YFSETQ. The CDR3 length is 14 residues. The V end lost 2 bases, the J end lost 10 bases, and 18 bases lay between the germline ends. The CDR3 bases are TGCGCCAGCAGCTTTGGAACAGAGTCATCTCGAGCTTTCTTT. Protein sequence: CASSFGTESSRAFF.

This clonotype was seen only a few times. One junction end disagrees with the germline gene, perhaps due to a read error. This chain joins TRBV20-1 and TRBJ1-6; 9 bases agree with TRBD1. The CDR3 runs 17 residues. Germline assignment: CDR1 DFQATT and CDR2 SNEGSKA (reference sequence). CDR3 protein: CCARGAGTGNYNSPLHF. The CDR3 region has the DNA TGCTGTGCTAGAGGGGCCGGGACAGGGAACTATAATTCACCCCTCCACTTT.

The chain uses TRBV7-2 and TRBJ2-7; D not resolved. Trimming shortened V by 3 bases and J by 3 bases, and 6 bases separated the two germline ends. The CDR3 has 12 amino acids. Germline values: CDR1 SGHTA, CDR2 FQGNSA. CDR3 sequence (DNA): TGTGCCAGCAGCTTCTACGGCTACGAGCAGTACTTC. Translated: CASSFYGYEQYF.

This clonotype has a count of ten or more. V is TRBV29-1 and J is TRBJ1-1, with TRBD1 identical over 7 bases. Germline loops: CDR1 SQVTM, CDR2 ANQGSEA. The CDR3 runs to 13 residues. V was clipped by 5 bases and J by 1 base; unmatched bases: 4. CDR3 loop: CSVPDRSNTEAFF. The DNA of the CDR3 is TGCAGCGTTCCGGACAGGTCGAACACTGAAGCTTTCTTT.

J is TRBJ1-1 and V is TRBV20-1, with D maybe TRBD1 (5 bases). V was pared by 7 bases and J by 1 base, with 10 bases between. From germline, CDR1 is DFQATT and CDR2 SNEGSKA (reference sequence). The CDR3 has 12 amino acids. CDR3 in DNA: TGCAGTGGGGGGGAGCAGAACACTGAAGCTTTCTTT. This gives the protein CSGGEQNTEAFF.

Many counts were recorded for this clonotype. This rearrangement joins TRBV20-1 to TRBJ2-7; 12 nucleotides match TRBD2. The CDR3 consists of 17 residues. Germline CDR1 DFQATT, CDR2 SNEGSKA (reference sequence). Trimming removed 1 base from V and 4 bases from J; junction bases left unmatched: 11. The CDR3 spells CSARGTSGLAGKYEQYF. As DNA, the CDR3 is TGCAGTGCTAGAGGAACGTCAGGACTAGCGGGAAAGTACGAGCAGTACTTC.